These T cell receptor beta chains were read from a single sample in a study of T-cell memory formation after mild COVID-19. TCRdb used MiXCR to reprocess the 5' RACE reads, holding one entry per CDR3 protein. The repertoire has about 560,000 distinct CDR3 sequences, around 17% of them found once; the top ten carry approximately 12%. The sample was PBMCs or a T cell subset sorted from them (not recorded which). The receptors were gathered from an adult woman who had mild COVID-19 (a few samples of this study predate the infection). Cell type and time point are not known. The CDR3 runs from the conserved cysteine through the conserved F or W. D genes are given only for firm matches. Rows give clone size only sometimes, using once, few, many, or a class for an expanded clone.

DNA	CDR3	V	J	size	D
TGCAGCGTTGTAGCGACTAGCGGCAATGAGCAGTTCTTC	CSVVATSGNEQFF	TRBV29-1	TRBJ2-1	few	TRBD2
TGTGCAAGCAGTGAAGACAGATCCAGAGGCTACACCTTC	CASSEDRSRGYTF	TRBV6-1	TRBJ1-2	NA	NA
TGTGCCAGTAGTATAGTCGGACACACTGAAGCTTTCTTT	CASSIVGHTEAFF	TRBV19	TRBJ1-1	NA	NA
TGCAGTGCTGCTAAACCGGGGTCACAAGAGACCCAGTACTTC	CSAAKPGSQETQYF	TRBV20-1	TRBJ2-5	NA	NA
TGCGCCAGCAGTTCGGACTGGATCAATGAGCAGTTCTTC	CASSSDWINEQFF	TRBV5-1	TRBJ2-1	many	NA
TGTGCCAGCAGCTTAGGACAGGGGCCCCTGGAAGCTTTCTTT	CASSLGQGPLEAFF	TRBV7-9	TRBJ1-1	NA	TRBD1
TGTGCCAGCAGCCATCTCAAAGGCGGGCGTGGAGCTTTCTTT	CASSHLKGGRGAFF	TRBV7-6	TRBJ1-1	NA	NA
TGCAGCGTTGAGGGACAGGGATATGAAGCTTTCTTT	CSVEGQGYEAFF	TRBV29-1	TRBJ1-1	once	TRBD1
TGTGCCAGCGGCCTGGGGGGGAACACTGAAGCTTTCTTT	CASGLGGNTEAFF	TRBV6-5	TRBJ1-1	many	NA
TGTGCCAGCAGCCTATGGGGACTAGCGGGAGCAGGGAGCACAGATACGCAGTATTTT	CASSLWGLAGAGSTDTQYF	TRBV12-3/TRBV12-4	TRBJ2-3	NA	TRBD2
TGTGCCAGCAGTTCCTCGAAGACACACCGCACAGATACGCAGTATTTT	CASSSSKTHRTDTQYF	TRBV12-3/TRBV12-4	TRBJ2-3	few	NA
TGTGCCAGCAGCCAAGATCCCGACACCGGGGAGCTGTTTTTT	CASSQDPDTGELFF	TRBV14	TRBJ2-2	NA	NA
TGCAGCGTTGAAGATGTCGCGGCACCGATCTACAATGAGCAGTTCTTC	CSVEDVAAPIYNEQFF	TRBV29-1	TRBJ2-1	few	NA
TGCGCCAGCAGCCCACCGACTAGCGCGGAGACCCAGTACTTC	CASSPPTSAETQYF	TRBV5-1	TRBJ2-5	many	TRBD2
TGTGCCAGCACGCTGTCCCTGAATGAGCAGTTCTTC	CASTLSLNEQFF	TRBV7-9	TRBJ2-1	few	NA
TGTGCCAGTAGGCCCGGGGCTAGCAATACCTACGAGCAGTACTTC	CASRPGASNTYEQYF	TRBV19	TRBJ2-7	NA	NA
TGTGCCAGCAGAGAATACCGGGACAGGGTCCACGAGCAGTACTTC	CASREYRDRVHEQYF	TRBV27	TRBJ2-7	few	TRBD1
TGTGCCAGCAGCCTTGCGGCGGGGGCCTCCTACAATGAGCAGTTCTTC	CASSLAAGASYNEQFF	TRBV5-6	TRBJ2-1	few	NA
TGCAGCGTTGACGCGGGAGTGGGCACCGGGGAGCTGTTTTTT	CSVDAGVGTGELFF	TRBV29-1	TRBJ2-2	few	TRBD2